What follows is one TCR beta chain and its context. The sample originates from a study of blood T cell repertoires in COVID-19. In the study overall: Samples of COVID-19 (acute and convalescent) were obtained from the United States, Italy and Spain. From T cells, B-cell-depleted T cells, or PBMCs came the material, which was cDNA or gDNA.

Study processing details: Reference gene primer amplification gave nucleated cell count estimates. Repertoires were generated with immunoSEQ multiplex PCR, while TCRdb's copy carries only in-frame clones and drops some. V, J and clone size derive from that table, while D and trimming were established from the DNA sequence. The sample has 200,000 to 250,000 clones; more than 75% are singletons. The TCR originated in a woman in her 70s with active or convalescent COVID-19. Material: peripheral blood.

The CDR3 DNA sequence: TGTGCCATTGGAGGGAGGGCAGGGGATGAGCAGTTCTTC. Protein sequence: CAIGGRAGDEQFF. The chain uses TRBV27 and TRBJ2-1, with D possibly matching TRBD2 (7 bases). Trimming took off 10 bases at V and 8 bases at J, with 18 bases between the two ends. The CDR3 extends over 13 amino acids. CDR1 and CDR2 from the germline V gene are MNHEY and SMNVEV (reference sequence).